This T cell receptor beta chain is drawn from a study of Ad26.COV2.S vaccination and SARS-CoV-2 variants (dated by TCRdb to about 2021). The study in broad terms: Donors in the vaccine arm were drawn from COV1001, a multicentre, randomized, double-blind, placebo-controlled phase I-IIa trial testing Ad26.COV2.S in healthy adults. Blinding of investigators to trial group allocation was maintained during experiments and outcome assessment. The TCR-sequenced set comprised approximately 30 samples: some 20 Ad26.COV2.S vaccine recipients, 5 placebo recipients and 8 SARS-CoV-2 convalescent individuals. Ad26.COV2.S was administered intramuscularly at 5 x 10^10 or 1 x 10^11 viral particles, either as a single shot or as two shots given 56 days apart. Participants in the trial were split at random into five groups of five each, receiving low-dose or high-dose Ad26.COV2.S once or twice, or else placebo on both occasions. TCRbeta repertoire sequencing was used to assess the specificity and breadth of SARS-CoV-2-reactive T cell receptors after Ad26.COV2.S vaccination.

The immunoSEQ Assay was the method used to sequence TCRbeta CDR3 regions. After extraction, genomic DNA underwent amplification by bias-controlled multiplex PCR, followed by high-throughput sequencing. Under the source paper's analysis protocol: Collapsing and filtering of sequences were performed to quantify the absolute abundance of each unique TCRbeta CDR3 region. T cell fraction was estimated by normalizing TCRbeta template counts to usable DNA, which was measured by amplifying reference genes present in all nucleated cells. Repertoire TCRs were annotated as SARS-CoV-2-specific when V gene, CDR3 amino acid sequence and J gene were exactly matched to a known reactive TCR set. The reference SARS-CoV-2 TCR set came from MIRA and was filtered for enrichment in COVID-19-positive ImmuneCODE repertoires, removing public or cross-reactive TCRs. Using the MIRA antigens, annotated TCRs were further analysed by specific ORF or by position within an ORF. Breadth was defined as the number of annotated unique rearrangements divided by the total number of unique productive rearrangements, and depth was defined as the summed frequency of the annotated unique rearrangements. Two-sided Wilcoxon rank-sum tests were used to compare TCR breadth between groups. Imported from immuneACCESS, the table was reduced by TCRdb to in-frame sequences with V and J called. These copies leave out some clones; in studies compared against another copy, an unresolved V gene accounts for under half, and the cause of the remainder is not known. The V and J calls and clone size are taken from that table; D and trimming were inferred from the DNA. The sample contains 410,000 or so clones, roughly 90% of them found a single time. The ten largest clones add up to about 1.6% of the sample.

General conclusions and limits of the study: It was noted by the authors that total T cell responses may have been underestimated by the TCR breadth and depth analyses. Comparable non-spike TCR breadth was observed between vaccine and placebo recipients, consistent with only spike being contained in the vaccine. After vaccination, substantial breadth of spike-specific CD8+ and CD4+ T cell responses was reported. The study was not powered to compare responses between vaccine doses or regimens. Ad26.COV2.S recipients had higher spike-specific TCR breadth than placebo recipients (P = 0.0014).

V is cut by 7 bases and J by 3 bases, and the space between the germline ends is 17 bases. The germline V gene (reference sequence) sets CDR1 to MNHNY and CDR2 to SVGAGI. Including the terminal cysteine and phenylalanine, the CDR3 comprises 15 residues. Only CDR3 DNA is held: 45 bases, read in frame from base 1. Per the publication, the treatment or condition label means: roughly 19 received Ad26.COV2.S at low or high dose, single or two shots; several received placebo; per-sample allocation not given. Repertoires of vaccine and placebo recipients were sequenced from samples taken on day 63 after the first injection. In Cohort 1b, fewer than 30 adults aged 18-55 years were enrolled at a single site in Boston, USA, between 29 July and 7 August 2020. As a vaccine, Ad26.COV2.S was a replication-incompetent adenovirus type 26 vector that expressed a prefusion-stabilized SARS-CoV-2 spike protein derived from the original Wuhan strain.

In regard to this clone: Its antigen target is currently unknown. No much larger clonotype is one base removed from it; base qualities were not supplied.

The receptor was derived from a person between 18 and 65 years old who received the Ad26.COV2.S COVID-19 vaccine or a placebo. The chain couples TRBV6-6 to TRBJ2-3; the D segment could be TRBD1, given 6 matching bases. Sequences were derived from peripheral blood, sampled in a trial of Ad26.COV2.S vaccine versus placebo. The DNA sequence is as follows: TGTGCCAGCACCTCTACGGGACATGTTACAGATACGCAGTATTTT. Its protein is CASTSTGHVTDTQYF.